The 26 T cell receptor beta chains below all came from one sample that was sequenced in a study of early T cells in non-severe SARS-CoV-2 infection. TCRdb passed the 5' RACE reads through MiXCR, listing each CDR3 protein once. Of tens of thousands of distinct CDR3 sequences in the sample, 4.5% to 7.5% were seen once. Sequenced material: whole blood. All receptors come from an adult who was a healthcare worker with PCR-confirmed SARS-CoV-2 infection or an uninfected control (not recorded which).

This clonotype showed up many times. This chain joins TRBV20-1 and TRBJ2-2, with a weak D call TRBD1 (6 bases). V lost 6 bases to trimming and J lost 0 bases, with 8 bases between them. Germline V gene sequence: CDR1 DFQATT, CDR2 SNEGSKA (reference sequence). The CDR3 has 13 amino acids. The CDR3 reads CSARTANTGELFF. In DNA form, the CDR3 reads TGCAGTGCCCGGACAGCGAACACCGGGGAGCTGTTTTTT.

This clonotype was recorded at least ten times. The J gene is TRBJ1-2, the V gene TRBV7-2; the D is unclear. The CDR3 is 12 amino acids. Germline CDR1 and CDR2: SGHTA and FQGNSA. Trimming shortened V by 8 bases and J by 3 bases, and 10 bases separated the two germline ends. The DNA for the CDR3 is TGTGCCAGCCGGAGACCATACTATGGCTACACCTTC. It translates to CASRRPYYGYTF.

The table lists this clonotype with many counts. The chain combines TRBV29-1 with TRBJ1-2; 7 bases are a match to TRBD1. J lost 6 bases, V lost 7 bases, and 8 bases had no gene match. The CDR3 contains 12 residues. Germline V gene lookup returns CDR1 SQVTM and CDR2 ANQGSEA. The CDR3 region has the DNA TGCAGCGCAGTGGGACAGCAACATGGCTACACCTTC. It is translated as CSAVGQQHGYTF.

This clonotype was counted many times. For the CDR3, the DNA is TGTGCCAGCAGCTTAGCCGCGGGACCCACAGATACGCAGTATTTT. This sequence encodes CASSLAAGPTDTQYF. The V gene is TRBV11-1, the J gene TRBJ2-3, with D possibly matching TRBD2 (6 bases). Looked up from germline, CDR1 is SGHAT and CDR2 is FQDESV (reference sequence). The CDR3 totals 15 residues. Trimming stripped 0 bases from V and 2 bases from J, with 9 bases between.

Many counts were recorded for this clonotype. The CDR3 is CSASFGATDTQYF. CDR3 sequence (DNA): TGCAGTGCTAGTTTCGGGGCCACAGATACGCAGTATTTT. The rearrangement joins TRBV20-1 to TRBJ2-3, with D perhaps given as TRBD1 or TRBD2 (5 bases each). This CDR3 has 13 amino acids. Germline CDR1 DFQATT, CDR2 SNEGSKA (reference sequence). Trimming shortened V by 3 bases and J by 2 bases, and 9 bases separated the two germline ends.

This clonotype has ten or more counts. The V gene is TRBV20-1, the J gene TRBJ2-1; 7 bases align to TRBD1. CDR3 length: 13 amino acids. J was trimmed by 6 bases and V by 6 bases; bases with no gene match: 8. Germline V gene lookup returns CDR1 DFQATT and CDR2 SNEGSKA (reference sequence). In DNA form, the CDR3 reads TGCAGTGCGAACCGGGCAGGGGGCAATGAGCAGTTCTTC. Its protein is CSANRAGGNEQFF.

There are many counts of this clonotype. J is TRBJ2-3 and V is TRBV7-8; D not resolved. Germline V CDR1 and CDR2: SGHVS, FQNEAQ. Trimming shortened V by 8 bases and J by 3 bases, and 12 bases separated the two germline ends. CDR3 length: 13 residues. In DNA, the CDR3 is TGTGCCAGCGGTGATAGGTTTACAGATACGCAGTATTTT. Protein product: CASGDRFTDTQYF.

This clonotype was recorded many times. V gene TRBV5-4 combines with J gene TRBJ2-7, with D maybe TRBD2 (6 bases). With 4 bases removed from V and 0 bases from J, the gap between germline ends came to 11 bases. The CDR3 covers 14 residues. From germline, CDR1 is SGHNT and CDR2 YYREEE (reference sequence). The chain's CDR3 is CASSERGNSYEQYF. The CDR3, as DNA: TGTGCCAGCAGCGAACGCGGGAACTCCTACGAGCAGTACTTC.

This clonotype showed up many times. The chain employs TRBV5-1 and TRBJ2-1, with 7 positions matching TRBD2. Germline CDR1 SGHRS, CDR2 YFSETQ. V gave up 4 bases and J gave up 7 bases; unmatched junction bases: 8. The CDR3 length is 14 residues. The DNA for the CDR3 is TGCGCCAGCAGCCCGGGGACTACGGGAAATGAGCAGTTCTTC. Translating it yields CASSPGTTGNEQFF. Looking up the rest from reference TRBV5-1 and TRBJ2-1 gives the full variable domain: KAGVTQTPRYLIKTRGQQVTLSCSPISGHRSVSWYQQTPGQGLQFLFEYFSETQRNKGNFPGRFSGRQFSNSRSEMNVSTLELGDSALYLCASSPGTTGNEQFFGPGTRLTVL.

Ten or more counts support this clonotype. The V call is TRBV6-6, the J call TRBJ1-5; perhaps TRBD1 as D (6 bases). This CDR3 contains 14 residues. The V end lost 6 bases, the J end lost 1 base, and 10 bases lay between the germline ends. CDR1 MNHNY and CDR2 SVGAGI come from the germline V gene (reference sequence). CDR3 residues: CASRTGWSNQPQHF. The CDR3 nucleotides are TGTGCCAGCAGGACAGGTTGGAGCAATCAGCCCCAGCATTTT.

This clonotype was found many times. The CDR3, as DNA: TGTGCCACCAGCACCCCCAGGGACAGGGATTCTGAAAAACTGTTTTTT. It yields the protein CATSTPRDRDSEKLFF. The chain joins TRBV15 to TRBJ1-4; 9 nucleotides agree with TRBD1. Per the germline V gene, CDR1 is LNHNV and CDR2 is YYDKDF (reference sequence). V lost 4 bases, J lost 7 bases, and 10 bases stayed unmatched. The CDR3 spans 16 residues.

This clonotype has at least ten counts. The rearrangement joins TRBV7-2 to TRBJ1-2; the D gene is possibly TRBD1 (6 bases). Germline CDR1 SGHTA, CDR2 FQGNSA. The CDR3 sequence is 15 residues long. V was clipped by 5 bases and J by 6 bases, with 19 bases between them. This CDR3 is CASSPGTLSRHGYTF. Here the CDR3 DNA reads TGTGCCAGCAGCCCCGGGACACTTAGTCGGCATGGCTACACCTTC.

This clonotype has a count of ten or more. The rearrangement joins TRBV28 to TRBJ1-6; D may be TRBD1 (6 bases). Trimming removed 2 bases from V and 1 base from J, with 9 bases in between. The CDR3 is 16 amino acids. The V gene's germline CDR1 is MDHEN and CDR2 SYDVKM. The CDR3 coding sequence is TGTGCCAGCAGTTTAAGCAGGGGATCCTATAATTCACCCCTCCACTTT. This translates into CASSLSRGSYNSPLHF.

This clonotype was counted only a few times. The gene calls are TRBV29-1 and TRBJ2-7; TRBD1 matches at 9 bases. CDR3 length: 14 amino acids. The germline CDR1 and CDR2 sequences are SQVTM and ANQGSEA. V trimming: 4 bases; J trimming: 3 bases; junction bases outside the gene matches: 7. As DNA, the CDR3 is TGCAGCGTTGCACAGGGGGCCTCCAACTACGAGCAGTACTTC. Its protein product is CSVAQGASNYEQYF.

This clonotype was seen ten or more times. The V and J genes are TRBV28 and TRBJ2-7; D gene uncertain. Trimming cost V 3 bases and J 0 bases, with 12 bases left between them. This CDR3 has 15 amino acids. From germline, CDR1 is MDHEN and CDR2 SYDVKM. The CDR3 sequence: CASSLVGPPSYEQYF. DNA for the CDR3: TGTGCCAGCAGTTTGGTAGGGCCCCCCTCCTACGAGCAGTACTTC.

At least ten counts were recorded for this clonotype. This sequence joins TRBV20-1 and TRBJ2-5; TRBD2 aligns across 8 bases. With 4 bases clipped from V and 7 bases from J, the junction kept 2 bases outside the gene matches. Germline assignment: CDR1 DFQATT and CDR2 SNEGSKA (reference sequence). The CDR3 is 11 amino acids. The CDR3 sequence: CSAMAGGTQYF. CDR3 nucleotides: TGCAGTGCTATGGCGGGGGGGACCCAGTACTTC.

This clonotype was counted ten times or more. The gene calls are TRBV10-1 and TRBJ2-5; no clear D. Trimming took off 11 bases at V and 5 bases at J, with 6 bases between the two ends. This CDR3 comprises 9 residues. CDR1 and CDR2 (germline): WNHNN, SYGVQD (reference sequence). Here the CDR3 reads CALTETQYF. The CDR3 DNA reads as TGCGCCCTTACGGAGACCCAGTACTTC.

This clonotype was counted at least ten times. The V call is TRBV5-1, the J call TRBJ1-3; D possibly corresponds to TRBD1 (5 bases). The CDR3 has 16 amino acids. Germline V gives CDR1 SGHRS, CDR2 YFSETQ. Between the trimmed V and J ends, which lost 0 bases and 0 bases, there was a span of 10 bases. CDR3 nucleotide sequence: TGCGCCAGCAGCTTGGAGGGGTTGAGCTCTGGAAACACCATATATTTT. Protein sequence: CASSLEGLSSGNTIYF.

In this sample, this clonotype turned up many times. The chain couples TRBV11-3 to TRBJ2-1; no definite D call. The CDR3 has 12 amino acids. The V and J ends lost 5 bases and 8 bases respectively, with 10 bases between them. The germline V gene has CDR1 SGHNT and CDR2 YENEEA. The CDR3 DNA sequence: TGTGCCAGCAGCAAGGCCGGCGATGAGCAGTTCTTC. Protein sequence: CASSKAGDEQFF.

This clonotype was observed at least ten times. The chain combines TRBV25-1 with TRBJ2-7; D perhaps matches TRBD1 (6 bases). V dropped 11 bases and J dropped 8 bases, with 16 bases sitting between them. There are 11 residues in the CDR3. The germline gives CDR1 MGHDK, CDR2 SYGVNS. The CDR3 DNA reads TGTGCCTCGGGCAGGGGCTTGCAGCAGTACTTC. This gives the protein CASGRGLQQYF.

This clonotype has ten or more counts. This chain connects TRBV12-3 or TRBV12-4 to TRBJ2-7; D not resolved. The CDR3 has 11 amino acids. V lost 5 bases and J lost 5, with 7 bases in between. CDR3 region: CASSPADEQYF. CDR3 nucleotide sequence: TGTGCCAGCAGTCCCGCGGACGAGCAGTACTTC.

There are many counts of this clonotype. The chain joins TRBV7-9 to TRBJ1-1, with D possibly matching TRBD1 (5 bases). V lost 0 bases, J lost 2 bases, and 10 bases lay in between. Germline V gene data show CDR1 as SEHNR and CDR2 as FQNEAQ (reference sequence). The CDR3 has 15 residues. Here the CDR3 DNA reads TGTGCCAGCAGCTTAGCAGGGGTGGAAAACACTGAAGCTTTCTTT. The encoded protein is CASSLAGVENTEAFF.

This clonotype was seen ten or more times. V usage is TRBV10-1 and J usage is TRBJ1-3; 10 bases are shared with TRBD1. The CDR3 loop spans 16 amino acids. In germline, CDR1 is WNHNN, CDR2 SYGVQD (reference sequence). V shed 6 bases and J 4 bases; nucleotides not matched to a gene: 9. CDR3 bases: TGCGCCAGCAGGGATCGACAGGGGGCGAGCGGAAACACCATATATTTT. Translation: CASRDRQGASGNTIYF.

At least ten counts were recorded for this clonotype. The J gene is TRBJ1-5, the V gene TRBV29-1, with 11 bases lining up with TRBD1. CDR3 length: 17 amino acids. V shed 6 bases and J 5 bases; nucleotides not matched to a gene: 15. Germline CDR1 is SQVTM and CDR2 is ANQGSEA. CDR3 DNA: TGCAGCGTCCCTAGGACAGGGGGCGGAGGATTAGATCAGCCCCAGCATTTT. It translates to CSVPRTGGGGLDQPQHF.

This clonotype was counted ten times or more. This chain uses TRBV6-2 or TRBV6-3 with TRBJ1-1; perhaps TRBD1 as D (6 bases). V was pared by 3 bases and J by 2 bases, with 16 bases between. Germline V gene lookup returns CDR1 MNHEY and CDR2 SVGEGT. This CDR3 contains 16 residues. This CDR3 is CASSYRQGRSNTEAFF. As DNA, the CDR3 is TGTGCCAGCAGTTATCGGCAGGGGCGATCTAACACTGAAGCTTTCTTT.

The table lists this clonotype with many counts. This chain connects TRBV11-2 to TRBJ1-1; D remains ambiguous. V was pared by 1 base and J by 5 bases, with 2 bases between. The germline CDR1 and CDR2 sequences are SGHAT and FQNNGV. CDR3 length: 11 amino acids. The CDR3 DNA is TGTGCCAGCAGCTTAGCAACTGAAGCTTTCTTT. It specifies CASSLATEAFF.